A single sample gave rise to the 6 T cell receptor delta chains below, sequenced in a study of γδ T cells in repeated Plasmodium falciparum infection. Vgamma9/Vdelta2+ and Vdelta2-negative gammadelta T cells were flow-sorted from PBMC for bulk sequencing. TCRdb repeated clone calling on the multiplex PCR reads with CATT. The sample yields around 82,000 delta-chain clones, almost 1.5% seen once. Sequencing was done on a sample of gamma-delta T cells from blood. Receptors were obtained from a pool of human donors (malaria-infected and uninfected, not separated).

About this clone itself: The TCRdb protein, from a much larger clone, departs from this DNA's translation at residue 4, likely by read error; the protein shown derives from the DNA. CDR3 amino acids: CACGTELSWDTRQMFF. The CDR3 DNA reads as TGTGCCTGTGGCACCGAACTCTCCTGGGACACCCGACAGATGTTTTTC. The J gene is TRDJ3, the V gene TRDV2; no clear D. TCRdb is silent on the J gene; assignment here came from matching the DNA to germline. The CDR3 is 16 residues long. Germline loops: CDR1 GEAIGNYY, CDR2 EKD.

Regarding this clone: This likely came from a read error, as a far larger clone is one base away. Other DNA variants within this sample encode the same CDR3. The V gene is TRDV2, the J gene TRDJ1; D ambiguous. The CDR3 consists of 15 residues. The germline V and J ends were trimmed by 0 bases and 0 bases, with 10 bases remaining between them. Germline assignment: CDR1 GEAIGNYY and CDR2 EKD. The CDR3 nucleotides are TGTGCCTGTGACACCGGAGCTGCGTACACCGATAAACTCATCTTT. Protein sequence: CACDTGAAYTDKLIF.

At least ten counts were recorded for this clone. This likely traces to a read error, being one base from a far larger clone. The sample carries other DNA sequences with the same CDR3. V usage is TRDV2 and J usage is TRDJ1, with 7 nucleotides matching TRDD3. Assignment of the J gene here rests on matching the DNA to germline, because TCRdb gives none. This CDR3 region has 18 residues. The J segment lost 0 bases and the V segment lost 7 bases, leaving 19 bases of the junction unmatched. The V gene's germline CDR1 is GEAIGNYY and CDR2 EKD. The CDR3 DNA follows: TGTGCCTGCGACTCTTTGGGGGACGTAACTCTGTACACCGATAAACTCATCTTT. This codes for CACDSLGDVTLYTDKLIF.

This clone was counted a few times. This DNA's translation and the protein TCRdb lists, from a much larger clone, do not match at residue 21, likely due to a read error; the protein shown is translated from the DNA. This rearrangement joins TRDV2 to TRDJ1; a weak D match, TRDD2 (8 bases). TCRdb does not report a J gene; here it was assigned by matching the DNA to germline references. This CDR3 spans 27 amino acids. V lost 0 bases to trimming and J lost 1 base, with 47 bases between them. CDR1 is GEAIGNYY and CDR2 is EKD in the germline V gene. The CDR3 bases are TGTGCCTGTGACACCAAACTTCCTACAAGTACTGGGGAACTTCCCCCCTCCTGCGATAAAACCACCGATAAACTCATCTTT. It yields the protein CACDTKLPTSTGELPPSCDKTTDKLIF.

About this clone: The protein TCRdb lists belongs to a much larger clone and differs from this DNA's translation at residue 17, which points to a read error; the protein shown is made from the DNA. The rearrangement joins TRDV1 to TRDJ1; 13 bases are shared with TRDD3. Matching the DNA to germline supplied the J gene, which TCRdb does not give. There are 20 residues in the CDR3. Per germline, CDR1 TSWWSYY and CDR2 QGS. The DNA for the CDR3 is TGTGCTCTTGGGGTCAGGACTGGGGGATACGTACTCCAAAACACCGATACACTCATCTTT. Its protein product is CALGVRTGGYVLQNTDTLIF.

This clone appeared many times. This chain connects TRDV1 to TRDJ1, with TRDD3 identical over 11 bases. No J gene was available from TCRdb, and it was assigned here by a germline match of the DNA. Trimming took 1 base from V and 0 from J; bases not matched to a gene: 40. Germline values: CDR1 TSWWSYY, CDR2 QGS. CDR3 length equals 29 residues. CDR3 bases: TGTGCTCTTGGGGAACCGCCCAAAGGGGCTCAACCACTGCTGGGGGATACCCTCAACTCCCCGCGGTACACCGATAAACTCATCTTT. Protein product: CALGEPPKGAQPLLGDTLNSPRYTDKLIF.